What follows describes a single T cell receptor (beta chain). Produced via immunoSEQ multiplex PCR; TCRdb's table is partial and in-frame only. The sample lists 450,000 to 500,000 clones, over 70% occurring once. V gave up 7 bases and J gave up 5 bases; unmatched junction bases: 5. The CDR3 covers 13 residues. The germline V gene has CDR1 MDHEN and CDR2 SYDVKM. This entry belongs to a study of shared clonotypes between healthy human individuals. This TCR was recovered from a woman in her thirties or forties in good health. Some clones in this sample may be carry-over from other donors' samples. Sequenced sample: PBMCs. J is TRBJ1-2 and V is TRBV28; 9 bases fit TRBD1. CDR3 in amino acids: CASTWDRDYGYTF. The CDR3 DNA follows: TGTGCCAGCACCTGGGACAGGGATTATGGCTACACCTTC.